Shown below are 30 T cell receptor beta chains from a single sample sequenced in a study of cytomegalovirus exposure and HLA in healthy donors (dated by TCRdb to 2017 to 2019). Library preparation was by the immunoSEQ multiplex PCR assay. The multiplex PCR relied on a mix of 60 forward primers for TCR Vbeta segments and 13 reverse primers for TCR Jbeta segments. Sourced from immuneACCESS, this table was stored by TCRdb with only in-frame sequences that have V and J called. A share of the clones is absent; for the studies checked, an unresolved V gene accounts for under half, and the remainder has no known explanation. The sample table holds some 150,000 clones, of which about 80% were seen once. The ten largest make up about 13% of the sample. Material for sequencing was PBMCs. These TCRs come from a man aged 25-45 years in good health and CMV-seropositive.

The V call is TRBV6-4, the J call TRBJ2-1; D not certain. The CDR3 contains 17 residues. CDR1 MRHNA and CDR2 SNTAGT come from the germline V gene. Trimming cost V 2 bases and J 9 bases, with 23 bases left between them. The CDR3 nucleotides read TGTGCCAGCAGTGACCGTTCTATGCCCTCCTCCAATGGTGAGCAGTTCTTC. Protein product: CASSDRSMPSSNGEQFF.

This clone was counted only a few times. Written as DNA, the CDR3 is TGTGCCAGCAGTTTTTTGGGACAGACCTACGAGCAGTACTTC. Translated: CASSFLGQTYEQYF. The chain joins TRBV28 to TRBJ2-7; 7 bases are a match to TRBD1. Germline trimming cut 3 bases from V and 2 bases from J; bases unmatched to any gene: 4. The V gene's germline CDR1 is MDHEN and CDR2 SYDVKM. The CDR3 loop spans 14 amino acids.

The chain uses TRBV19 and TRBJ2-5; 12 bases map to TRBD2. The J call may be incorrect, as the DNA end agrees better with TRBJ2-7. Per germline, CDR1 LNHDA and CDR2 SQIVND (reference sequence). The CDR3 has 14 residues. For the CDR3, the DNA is TGTGCCAGTCAACGACTAGCGGGAGCCTACGAGCAGTACTTC. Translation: CASQRLAGAYEQYF.

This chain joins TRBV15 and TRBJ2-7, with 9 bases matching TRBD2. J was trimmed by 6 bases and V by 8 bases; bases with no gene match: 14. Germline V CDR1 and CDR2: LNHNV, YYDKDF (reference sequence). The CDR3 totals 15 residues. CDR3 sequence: CATGTLAGGVREQYF. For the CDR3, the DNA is TGTGCCACCGGGACGCTCGCGGGAGGGGTCCGCGAGCAGTACTTC.

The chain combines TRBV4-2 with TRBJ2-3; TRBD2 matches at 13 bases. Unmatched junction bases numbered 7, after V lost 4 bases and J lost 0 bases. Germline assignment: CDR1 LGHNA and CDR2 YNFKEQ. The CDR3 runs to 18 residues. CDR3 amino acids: CASSPATSGRKSTDTQYF. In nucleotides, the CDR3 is TGTGCCAGCAGCCCCGCGACTAGCGGGAGGAAAAGCACAGATACGCAGTATTTT.

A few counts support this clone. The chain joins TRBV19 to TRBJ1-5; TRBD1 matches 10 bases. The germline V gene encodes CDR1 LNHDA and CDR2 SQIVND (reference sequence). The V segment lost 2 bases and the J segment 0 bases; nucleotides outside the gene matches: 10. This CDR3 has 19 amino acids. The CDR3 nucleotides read TGTGCCAGTAGTATACCCCTGACAGGGGGCAGAGGTAGCAATCAGCCCCAGCATTTT. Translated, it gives CASSIPLTGGRGSNQPQHF.

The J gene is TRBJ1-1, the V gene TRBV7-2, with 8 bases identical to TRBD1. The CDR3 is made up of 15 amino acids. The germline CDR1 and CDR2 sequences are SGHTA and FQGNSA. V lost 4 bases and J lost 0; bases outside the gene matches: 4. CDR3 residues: CASSSQTGVNTEAFF. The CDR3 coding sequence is TGTGCCAGCAGCTCACAGACAGGGGTGAACACTGAAGCTTTCTTT.

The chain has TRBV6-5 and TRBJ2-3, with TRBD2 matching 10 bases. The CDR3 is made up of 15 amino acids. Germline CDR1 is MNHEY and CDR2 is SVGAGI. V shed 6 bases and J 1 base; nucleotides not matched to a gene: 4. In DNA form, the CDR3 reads TGTGCCAGCAGCTGGAGCGGGAGGGGCACAGATACGCAGTATTTT. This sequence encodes CASSWSGRGTDTQYF.

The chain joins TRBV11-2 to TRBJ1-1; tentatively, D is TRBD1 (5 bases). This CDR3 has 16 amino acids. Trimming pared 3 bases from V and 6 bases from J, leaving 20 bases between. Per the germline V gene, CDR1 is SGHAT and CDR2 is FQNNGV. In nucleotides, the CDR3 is TGTGCCAGCAGCTTGGTTGGAGGGGTTAGTTTCGCTGAAGCTTTCTTT. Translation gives CASSLVGGVSFAEAFF. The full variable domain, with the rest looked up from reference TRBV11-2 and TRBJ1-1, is EAGVAQSPRYKIIEKRQSVAFWCNPISGHATLYWYQQILGQGPKLLIQFQNNGVVDDSQLPKDRFSAERLKGVDSTLKIQPAKLEDSAVYLCASSLVGGVSFAEAFFGQGTRLTVV.

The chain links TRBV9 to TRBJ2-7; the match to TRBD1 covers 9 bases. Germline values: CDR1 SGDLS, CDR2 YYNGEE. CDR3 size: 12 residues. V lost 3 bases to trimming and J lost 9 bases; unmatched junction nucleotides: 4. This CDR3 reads CASSAGQGPQYF. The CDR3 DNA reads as TGTGCCAGCAGCGCCGGACAGGGGCCGCAGTACTTC.

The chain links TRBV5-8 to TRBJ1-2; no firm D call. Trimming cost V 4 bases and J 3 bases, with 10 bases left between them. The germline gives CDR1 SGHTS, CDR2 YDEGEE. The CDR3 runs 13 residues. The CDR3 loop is CASSPGRDYGYTF. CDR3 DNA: TGTGCCAGCAGCCCGGGGAGGGACTATGGCTACACCTTC.

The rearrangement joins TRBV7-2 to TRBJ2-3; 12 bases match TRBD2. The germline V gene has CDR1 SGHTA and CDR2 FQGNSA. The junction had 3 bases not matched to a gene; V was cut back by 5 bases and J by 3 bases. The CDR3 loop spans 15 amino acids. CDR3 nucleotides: TGTGCCAGCAGCCTCGGACTAGCGGGAACAGATACGCAGTATTTT. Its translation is CASSLGLAGTDTQYF.

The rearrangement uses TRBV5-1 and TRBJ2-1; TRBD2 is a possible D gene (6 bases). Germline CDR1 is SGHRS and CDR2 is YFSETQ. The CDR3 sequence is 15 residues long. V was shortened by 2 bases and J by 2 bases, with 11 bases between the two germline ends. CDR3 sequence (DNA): TGCGCCAGCAGCTTATCTAGCGCGACCTACAATGAGCAGTTCTTC. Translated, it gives CASSLSSATYNEQFF. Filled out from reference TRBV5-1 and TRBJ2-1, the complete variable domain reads KAGVTQTPRYLIKTRGQQVTLSCSPISGHRSVSWYQQTPGQGLQFLFEYFSETQRNKGNFPGRFSGRQFSNSRSEMNVSTLELGDSALYLCASSLSSATYNEQFFGPGTRLTVL.

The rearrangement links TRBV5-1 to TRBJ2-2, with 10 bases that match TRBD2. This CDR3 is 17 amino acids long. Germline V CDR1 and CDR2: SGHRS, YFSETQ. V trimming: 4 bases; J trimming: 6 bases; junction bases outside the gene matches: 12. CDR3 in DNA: TGCGCCAGCAGCCTATCGACTAGCGGGTCAAGTCCCGGGGAGCTGTTTTTT. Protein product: CASSLSTSGSSPGELFF.

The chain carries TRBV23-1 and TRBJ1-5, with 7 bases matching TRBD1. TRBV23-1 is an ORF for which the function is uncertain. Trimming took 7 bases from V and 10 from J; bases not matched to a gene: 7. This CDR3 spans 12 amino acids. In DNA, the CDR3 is TGCGCCAGCACCCAGAGGGGGCGACCCCAGCATTTT. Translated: CASTQRGRPQHF.

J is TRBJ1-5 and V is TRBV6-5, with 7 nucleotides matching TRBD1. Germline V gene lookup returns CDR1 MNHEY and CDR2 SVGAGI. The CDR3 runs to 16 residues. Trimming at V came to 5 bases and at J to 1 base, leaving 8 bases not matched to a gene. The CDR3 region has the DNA TGTGCCAGCAGTCACTTAGGGGGCGCAAGCAATCAGCCCCAGCATTTT. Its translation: CASSHLGGASNQPQHF.

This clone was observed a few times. CDR3 loop: CAWKGDNSYNEQFF. CDR3 bases: TGTGCCTGGAAAGGGGACAACTCCTACAATGAGCAGTTCTTC. The chain employs TRBV30 and TRBJ2-1; D perhaps matches TRBD1 (6 bases). The CDR3 has 14 amino acids. The germline gives CDR1 GTSNPN, CDR2 SVGIG (reference sequence). V shed 4 bases and J shed 0 bases, with 10 bases lying between them.

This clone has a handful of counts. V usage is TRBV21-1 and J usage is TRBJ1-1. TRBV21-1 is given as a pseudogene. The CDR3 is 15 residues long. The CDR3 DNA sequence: TGTGCCAGCAGCAAAGATCACAGGGAGGGGACTGAAGCTTTCTTT. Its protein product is CASSKDHREGTEAFF.

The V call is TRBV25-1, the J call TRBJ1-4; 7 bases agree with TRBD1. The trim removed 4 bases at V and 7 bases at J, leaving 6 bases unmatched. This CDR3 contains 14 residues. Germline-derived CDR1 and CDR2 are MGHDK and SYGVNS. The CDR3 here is CASSGSGDSEKLFF. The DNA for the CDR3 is TGTGCCAGCAGTGGATCAGGGGACAGTGAAAAACTGTTTTTT.

CDR3 in DNA: TGCAGCGGTGTAGCGGGAGCGAACGATGAGCAGTTCTTC. Translation gives CSGVAGANDEQFF. The chain combines TRBV29-1 with TRBJ2-1; 9 bases fit TRBD2. This CDR3 contains 13 residues. The germline V gene has CDR1 SQVTM and CDR2 ANQGSEA. Trimming took 7 bases from V and 8 from J; bases not matched to a gene: 9.

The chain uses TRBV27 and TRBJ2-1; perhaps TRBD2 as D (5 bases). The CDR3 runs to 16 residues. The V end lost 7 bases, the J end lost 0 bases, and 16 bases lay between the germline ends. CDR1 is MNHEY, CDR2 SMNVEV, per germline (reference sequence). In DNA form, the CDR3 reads TGTGCCAGCACTCTACTCGCTACTAGCTCCTACAATGAGCAGTTCTTC. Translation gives CASTLLATSSYNEQFF.

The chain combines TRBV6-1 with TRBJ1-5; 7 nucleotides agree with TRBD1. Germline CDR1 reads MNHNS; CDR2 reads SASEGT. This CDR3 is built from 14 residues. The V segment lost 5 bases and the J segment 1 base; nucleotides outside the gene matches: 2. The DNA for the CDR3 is TGTGCCAGCAGTTGGGGACAGAGCAATCAGCCCCAGCATTTT. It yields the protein CASSWGQSNQPQHF.

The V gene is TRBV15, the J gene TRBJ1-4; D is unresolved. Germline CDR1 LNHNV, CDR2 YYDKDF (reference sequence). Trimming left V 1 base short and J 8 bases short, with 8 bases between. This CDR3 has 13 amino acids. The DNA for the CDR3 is TGTGCCACCAGCAGAGGACAATACGAAAAACTGTTTTTT. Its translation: CATSRGQYEKLFF.

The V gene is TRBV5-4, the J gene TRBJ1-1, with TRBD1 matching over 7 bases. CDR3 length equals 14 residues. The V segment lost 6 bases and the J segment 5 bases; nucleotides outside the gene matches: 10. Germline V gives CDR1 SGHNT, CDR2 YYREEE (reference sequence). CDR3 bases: TGTGCCAGCAACCTAGGGGGCCGTGAAACTGAAGCTTTCTTT. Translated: CASNLGGRETEAFF.

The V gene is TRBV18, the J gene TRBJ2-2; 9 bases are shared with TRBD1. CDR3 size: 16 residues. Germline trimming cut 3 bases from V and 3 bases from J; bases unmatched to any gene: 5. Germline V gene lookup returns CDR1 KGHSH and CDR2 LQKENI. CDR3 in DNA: TGTGCCAGCTCACCGGTGAGACAGGGGGACACCGGGGAGCTGTTTTTT. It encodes CASSPVRQGDTGELFF.

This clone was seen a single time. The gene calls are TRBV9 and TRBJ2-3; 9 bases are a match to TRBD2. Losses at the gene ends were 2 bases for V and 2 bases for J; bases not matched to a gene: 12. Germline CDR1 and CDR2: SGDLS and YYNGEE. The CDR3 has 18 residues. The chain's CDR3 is CASSVARLAGRDTDTQYF. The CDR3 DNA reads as TGTGCCAGCAGCGTCGCTAGGCTAGCGGGAAGAGACACAGATACGCAGTATTTT.

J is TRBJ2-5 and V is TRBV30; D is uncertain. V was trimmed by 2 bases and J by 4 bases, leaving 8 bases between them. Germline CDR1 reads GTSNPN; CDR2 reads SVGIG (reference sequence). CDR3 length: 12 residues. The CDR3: CAWSSSGETQYF. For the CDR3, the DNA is TGTGCCTGGAGTAGTAGTGGAGAGACCCAGTACTTC.

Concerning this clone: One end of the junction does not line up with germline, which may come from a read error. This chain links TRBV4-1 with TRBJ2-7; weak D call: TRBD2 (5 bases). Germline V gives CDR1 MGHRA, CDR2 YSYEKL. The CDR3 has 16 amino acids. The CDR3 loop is CASSQDKEVFSCEQYF. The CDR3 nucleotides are TGCGCCAGCAGCCAAGATAAGGAGGTTTTCTCCTGCGAGCAGTACTTC.

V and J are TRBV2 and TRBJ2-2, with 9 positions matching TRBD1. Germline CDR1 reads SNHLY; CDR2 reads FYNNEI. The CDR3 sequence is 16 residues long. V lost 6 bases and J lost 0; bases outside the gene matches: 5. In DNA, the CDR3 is TGTGCCAGCAGATCCACAGGGGGCGCGAACACCGGGGAGCTGTTTTTT. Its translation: CASRSTGGANTGELFF.

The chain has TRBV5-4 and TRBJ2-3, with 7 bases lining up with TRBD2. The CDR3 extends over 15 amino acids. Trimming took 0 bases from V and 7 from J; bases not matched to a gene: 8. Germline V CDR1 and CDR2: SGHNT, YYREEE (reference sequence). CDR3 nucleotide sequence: TGTGCCAGCAGCTTGGAGGCGGGAGTCCTTTATACGCAGTATTTT. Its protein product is CASSLEAGVLYTQYF.